This TCR beta chain is from a study of blood T cell repertoires in COVID-19. As for the study in general: The analysed material was cDNA or gDNA that came from T cells, B-cell-depleted T cells, or PBMCs.

The authors' processing: Cell counts per sample came from amplifying reference gene primers. Measured with immunoSEQ multiplex PCR; TCRdb has only the in-frame clones, and not every one. V and J calls and clone size are given by that table; D and trimming were obtained from the DNA. The table shows 80,000 or so clones, with about 86% occurring only once. Germline lookup yields CDR1 KGHSH and CDR2 LQKENI. The V and J ends lost 9 bases and 3 bases respectively, with 17 bases between them. The CDR3 length is 14 residues. The receptor was derived from a human donor in a cohort sampled during active COVID-19. The chain employs TRBV18 and TRBJ2-5, with D possibly TRBD2 on 5 matching bases. Sequencing was performed on peripheral blood. The CDR3 protein is CASSGRRAEETQYF. CDR3 nucleotide sequence: TGTGCCAGTTCGGGCCGGCGGGCCGAAGAGACCCAGTACTTC.